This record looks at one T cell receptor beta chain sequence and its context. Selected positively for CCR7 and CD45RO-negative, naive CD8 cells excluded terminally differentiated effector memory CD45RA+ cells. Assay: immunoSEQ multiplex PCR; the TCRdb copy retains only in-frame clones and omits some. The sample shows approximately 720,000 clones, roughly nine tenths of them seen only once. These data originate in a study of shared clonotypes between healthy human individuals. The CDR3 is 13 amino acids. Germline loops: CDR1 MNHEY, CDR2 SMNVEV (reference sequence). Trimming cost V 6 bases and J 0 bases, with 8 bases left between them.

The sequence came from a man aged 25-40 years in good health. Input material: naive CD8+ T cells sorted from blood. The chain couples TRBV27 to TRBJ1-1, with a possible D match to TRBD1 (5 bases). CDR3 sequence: CASSQGLNTEAFF. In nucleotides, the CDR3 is TGTGCCAGCAGCCAGGGTTTGAACACTGAAGCTTTCTTT.